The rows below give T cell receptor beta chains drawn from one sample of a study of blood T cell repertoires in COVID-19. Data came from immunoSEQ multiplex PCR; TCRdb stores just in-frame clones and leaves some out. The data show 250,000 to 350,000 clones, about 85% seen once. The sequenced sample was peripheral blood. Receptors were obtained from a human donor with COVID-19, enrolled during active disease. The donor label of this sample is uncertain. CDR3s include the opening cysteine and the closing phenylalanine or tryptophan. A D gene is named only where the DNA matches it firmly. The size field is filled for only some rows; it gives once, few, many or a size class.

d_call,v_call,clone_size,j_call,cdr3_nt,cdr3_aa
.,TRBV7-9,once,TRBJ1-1,TGTGCCAGCAGCTCAACAGGACACCCAAACACTGAAGCTTTCTTT,CASSSTGHPNTEAFF
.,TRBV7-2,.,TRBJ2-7,TGTGCCAGCAGCTGGGAGAGGGCGTACGAGCAGTACTTC,CASSWERAYEQYF
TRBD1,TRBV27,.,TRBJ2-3,TGTGCCAGCAGTCCCCGACAGGGGATAACAGATACGCAGTATTTT,CASSPRQGITDTQYF
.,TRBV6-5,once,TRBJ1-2,TGTGCCAGCAGAGGCGGGGCAGTCGGCTACACCTTC,CASRGGAVGYTF
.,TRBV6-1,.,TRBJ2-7,TGTGCCAGCAGTGAAGTTGGGTCACTAGCCTACGAGCAGTACTTC,CASSEVGSLAYEQYF
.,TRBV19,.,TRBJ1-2,TGTGCCAGTAGCACGAATGGAGGGCTTCCCGATGCCTTGGGCTACACCTTC,CASSTNGGLPDALGYTF
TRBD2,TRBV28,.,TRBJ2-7,TGTGCCAGCACCGTTAACCCAGGACTAGCGGGGCGTTACGAGCAGTACTTC,CASTVNPGLAGRYEQYF
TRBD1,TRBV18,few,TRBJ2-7,TGTGCCAGCTCACCATCGGGACAGGCCTACGAGCAGTACTTC,CASSPSGQAYEQYF
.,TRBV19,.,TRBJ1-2,TGTGCCAGTAGTGTAAGGACAGCGACAGGCTATGGCTACACCTTC,CASSVRTATGYGYTF
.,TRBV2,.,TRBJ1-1,TGTGCCACCGTCCCGGGGGGGATCGGGGAGGGAACTGAAGCTTTCTTT,CATVPGGIGEGTEAFF